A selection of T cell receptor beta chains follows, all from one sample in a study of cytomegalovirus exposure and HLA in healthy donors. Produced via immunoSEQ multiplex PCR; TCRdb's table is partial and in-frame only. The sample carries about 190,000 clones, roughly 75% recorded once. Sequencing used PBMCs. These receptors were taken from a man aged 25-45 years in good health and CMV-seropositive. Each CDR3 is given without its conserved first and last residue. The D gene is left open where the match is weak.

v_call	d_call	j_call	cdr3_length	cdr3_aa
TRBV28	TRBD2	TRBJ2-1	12	ASQSSGRASEQF
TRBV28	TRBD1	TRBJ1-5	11	AATPRGLQPQH
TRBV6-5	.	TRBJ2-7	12	ASSYRESSYEQY
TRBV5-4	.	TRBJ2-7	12	ASSLPTGGDEQY
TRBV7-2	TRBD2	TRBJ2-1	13	ASSISGTPANEQF
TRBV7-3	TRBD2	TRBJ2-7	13	ASSLLAGGLYEQY
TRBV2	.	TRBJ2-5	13	ASSEGGTTQETQY
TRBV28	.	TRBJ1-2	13	ASSLGGGRRDGYT
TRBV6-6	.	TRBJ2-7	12	ASTQSGVGYEQY
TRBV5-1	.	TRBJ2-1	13	ASSLLQSSYNEQF